This TCR beta chain emerged from a study of cytomegalovirus exposure and HLA in healthy donors. These donors were members of the roughly 110-subject validation cohort, a group separate from the roughly 670-subject first cohort. Study observations and caveats: There were over 150 TCR beta chains listed as cytomegalovirus-associated.

About this clone: Its antigen is as yet unknown.

CDR3 length: 15 residues. CDR1 and CDR2 from the germline V gene are MDHEN and SYDVKM. V was trimmed by 3 bases and J by 3 bases, leaving 14 bases between them. TCRdb's copy holds only in-frame clones and misses some; the assay was immunoSEQ multiplex PCR. Among 70,000 to 85,000 clones listed, around 95% were seen once. The chain links TRBV28 to TRBJ1-2; D is perhaps TRBD1 (6 bases). The sequencing sample was made of PBMCs. The TCR comes from a woman between 18 and 30 years old in good health and CMV-seropositive. The CDR3 reads CASSLARGADYGYTF. In DNA form, the CDR3 reads TGTGCCAGCAGTTTGGCCAGGGGTGCCGACTATGGCTACACCTTC.